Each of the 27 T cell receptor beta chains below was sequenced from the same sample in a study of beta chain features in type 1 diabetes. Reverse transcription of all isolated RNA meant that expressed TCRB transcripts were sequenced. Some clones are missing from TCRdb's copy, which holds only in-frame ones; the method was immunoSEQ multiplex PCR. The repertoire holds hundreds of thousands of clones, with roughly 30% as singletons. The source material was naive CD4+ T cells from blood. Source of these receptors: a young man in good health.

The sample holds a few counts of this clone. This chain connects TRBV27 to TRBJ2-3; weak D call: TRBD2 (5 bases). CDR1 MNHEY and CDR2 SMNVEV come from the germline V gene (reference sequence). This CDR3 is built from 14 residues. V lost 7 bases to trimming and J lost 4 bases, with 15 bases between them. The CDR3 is CASMVLEHPDTQYF. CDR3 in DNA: TGTGCCAGCATGGTACTAGAGCATCCAGATACGCAGTATTTT.

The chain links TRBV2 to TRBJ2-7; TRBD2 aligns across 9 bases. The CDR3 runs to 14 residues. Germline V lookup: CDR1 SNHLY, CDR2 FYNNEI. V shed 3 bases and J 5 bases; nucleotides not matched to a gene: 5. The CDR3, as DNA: TGTGCCAGCAGTGAGCGCCTAGCGGGGCACGAGCAGTACTTC. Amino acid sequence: CASSERLAGHEQYF.

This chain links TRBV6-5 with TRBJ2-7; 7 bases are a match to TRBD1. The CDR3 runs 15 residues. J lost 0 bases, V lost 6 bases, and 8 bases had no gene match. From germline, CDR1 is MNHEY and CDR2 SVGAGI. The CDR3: CASRRTGRTSYEQYF. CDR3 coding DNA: TGTGCCAGCAGGAGGACAGGCAGAACCTCCTACGAGCAGTACTTC.

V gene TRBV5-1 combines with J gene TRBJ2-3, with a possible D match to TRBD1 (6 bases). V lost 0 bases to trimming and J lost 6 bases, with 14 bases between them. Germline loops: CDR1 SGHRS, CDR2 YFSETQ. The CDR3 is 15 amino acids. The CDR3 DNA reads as TGCGCCAGCAGCTTGGGGACAGCCACAGGGGATACGCAGTATTTT. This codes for CASSLGTATGDTQYF.

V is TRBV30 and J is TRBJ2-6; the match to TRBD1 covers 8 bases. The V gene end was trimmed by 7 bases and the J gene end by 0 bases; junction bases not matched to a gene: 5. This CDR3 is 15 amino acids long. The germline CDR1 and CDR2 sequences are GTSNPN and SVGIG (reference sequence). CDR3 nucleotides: TGTGCCTCCGGGACAGGAGGCTCTGGGGCCAACGTCCTGACTTTC. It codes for CASGTGGSGANVLTF.

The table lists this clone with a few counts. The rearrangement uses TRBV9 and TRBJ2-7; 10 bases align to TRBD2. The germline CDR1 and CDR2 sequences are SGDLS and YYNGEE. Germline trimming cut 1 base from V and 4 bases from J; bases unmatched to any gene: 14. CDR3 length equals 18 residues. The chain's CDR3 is CASSVNKREGLTFYEQYF. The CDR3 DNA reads TGTGCCAGCAGCGTAAATAAGCGGGAGGGCCTAACCTTTTACGAGCAGTACTTC.

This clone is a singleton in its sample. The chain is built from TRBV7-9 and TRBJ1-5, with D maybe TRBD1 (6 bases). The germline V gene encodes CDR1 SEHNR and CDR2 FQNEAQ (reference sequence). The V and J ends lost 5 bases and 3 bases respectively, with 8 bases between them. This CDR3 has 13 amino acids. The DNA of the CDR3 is TGTGCCAGCAGCCGGGACAACAATCAGCCCCAGCATTTT. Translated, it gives CASSRDNNQPQHF.

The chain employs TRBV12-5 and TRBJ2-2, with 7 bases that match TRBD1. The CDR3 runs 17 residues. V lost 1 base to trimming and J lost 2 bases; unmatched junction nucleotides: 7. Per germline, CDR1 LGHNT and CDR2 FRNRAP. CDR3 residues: CASGLDRRGSNTGELFF. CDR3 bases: TGTGCTAGTGGTTTGGATCGCAGGGGGAGCAACACCGGGGAGCTGTTTTTT.

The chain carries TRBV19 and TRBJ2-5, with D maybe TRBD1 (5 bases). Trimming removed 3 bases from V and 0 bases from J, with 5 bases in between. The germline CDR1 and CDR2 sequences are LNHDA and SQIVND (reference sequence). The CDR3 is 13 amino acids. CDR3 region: CASSMGHQETQYF. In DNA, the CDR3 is TGTGCCAGTAGTATGGGGCACCAAGAGACCCAGTACTTC.

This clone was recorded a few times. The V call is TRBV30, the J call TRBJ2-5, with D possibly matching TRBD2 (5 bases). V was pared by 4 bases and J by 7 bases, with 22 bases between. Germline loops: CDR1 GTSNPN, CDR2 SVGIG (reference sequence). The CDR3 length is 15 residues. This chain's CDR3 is CAWNPLAPTLGTQYF. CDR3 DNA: TGTGCCTGGAATCCCTTAGCGCCGACCCTCGGGACCCAGTACTTC.

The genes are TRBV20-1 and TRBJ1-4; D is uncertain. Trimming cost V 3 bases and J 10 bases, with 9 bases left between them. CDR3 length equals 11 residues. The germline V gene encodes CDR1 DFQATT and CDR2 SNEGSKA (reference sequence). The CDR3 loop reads CSASPIGKLFF. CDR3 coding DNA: TGCAGTGCTAGCCCGATAGGAAAACTGTTTTTT.

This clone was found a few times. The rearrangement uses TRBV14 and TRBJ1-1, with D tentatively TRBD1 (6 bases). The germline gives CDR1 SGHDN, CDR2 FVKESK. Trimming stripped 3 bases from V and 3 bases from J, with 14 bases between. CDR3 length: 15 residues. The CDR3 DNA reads TGTGCCAGCAGCCAGCAAACAGGGTTCCACACTGAAGCTTTCTTT. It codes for CASSQQTGFHTEAFF.

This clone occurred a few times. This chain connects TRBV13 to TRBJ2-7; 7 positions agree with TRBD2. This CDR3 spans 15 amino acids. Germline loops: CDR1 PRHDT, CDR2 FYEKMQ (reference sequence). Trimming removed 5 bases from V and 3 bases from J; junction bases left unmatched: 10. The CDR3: CASSPRAGLGYEQYF. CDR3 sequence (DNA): TGTGCCAGCAGCCCCCGAGCGGGGTTGGGCTACGAGCAGTACTTC.

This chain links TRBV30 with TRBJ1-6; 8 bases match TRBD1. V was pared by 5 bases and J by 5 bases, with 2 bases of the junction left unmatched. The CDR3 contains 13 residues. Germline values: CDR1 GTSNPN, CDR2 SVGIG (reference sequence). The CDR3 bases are TGTGCCTGGGGACAGGGCAATAATTCACCCCTCCACTTT. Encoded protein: CAWGQGNNSPLHF.

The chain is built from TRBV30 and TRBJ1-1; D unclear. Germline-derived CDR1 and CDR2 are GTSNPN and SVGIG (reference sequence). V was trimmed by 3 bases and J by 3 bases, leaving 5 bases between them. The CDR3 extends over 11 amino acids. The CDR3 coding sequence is TGTGCCTGGAGACGGGACACTGAAGCTTTCTTT. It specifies CAWRRDTEAFF.

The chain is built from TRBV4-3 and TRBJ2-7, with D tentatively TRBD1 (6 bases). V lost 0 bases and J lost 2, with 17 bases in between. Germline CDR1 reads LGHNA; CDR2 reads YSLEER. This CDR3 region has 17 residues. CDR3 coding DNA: TGCGCCAGCAGCCAAGATAAAGGAGGAGACAGGCCCTACGAGCAGTACTTC. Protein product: CASSQDKGGDRPYEQYF.

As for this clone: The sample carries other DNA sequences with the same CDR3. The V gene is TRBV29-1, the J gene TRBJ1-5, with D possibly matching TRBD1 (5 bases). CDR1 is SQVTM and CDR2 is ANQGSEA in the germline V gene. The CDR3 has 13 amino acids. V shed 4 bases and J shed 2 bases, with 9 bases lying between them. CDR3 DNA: TGCAGCGTTGCTTCGGGGGGCAATCAGCCCCAGCATTTT. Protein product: CSVASGGNQPQHF.

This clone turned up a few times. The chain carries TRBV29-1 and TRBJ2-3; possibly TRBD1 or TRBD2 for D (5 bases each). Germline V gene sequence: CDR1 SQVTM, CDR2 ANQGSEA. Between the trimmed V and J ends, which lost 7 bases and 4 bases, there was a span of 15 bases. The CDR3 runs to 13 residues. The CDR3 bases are TGCAGCGGGATGTCCGGGACCCCAGATACGCAGTATTTT. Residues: CSGMSGTPDTQYF.

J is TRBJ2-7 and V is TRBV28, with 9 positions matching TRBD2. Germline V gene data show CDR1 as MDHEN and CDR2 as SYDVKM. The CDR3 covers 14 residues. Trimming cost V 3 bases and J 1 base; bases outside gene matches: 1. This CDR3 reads CASSFAGGSYEQYF. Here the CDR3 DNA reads TGTGCCAGCAGTTTCGCGGGAGGGTCCTACGAGCAGTACTTC.

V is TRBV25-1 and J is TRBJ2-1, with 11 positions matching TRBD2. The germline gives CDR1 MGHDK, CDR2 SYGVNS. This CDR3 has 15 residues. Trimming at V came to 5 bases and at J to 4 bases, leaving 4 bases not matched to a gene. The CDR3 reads CASSRTSGGYNEQFF. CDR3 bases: TGTGCCAGCAGTCGAACTAGCGGGGGTTACAATGAGCAGTTCTTC.

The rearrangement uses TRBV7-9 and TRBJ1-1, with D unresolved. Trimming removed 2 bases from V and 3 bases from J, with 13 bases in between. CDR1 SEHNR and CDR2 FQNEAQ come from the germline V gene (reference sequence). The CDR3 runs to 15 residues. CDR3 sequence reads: CASSLLGSIDTEAFF. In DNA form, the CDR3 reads TGTGCCAGCAGCTTATTAGGGTCCATCGACACTGAAGCTTTCTTT.

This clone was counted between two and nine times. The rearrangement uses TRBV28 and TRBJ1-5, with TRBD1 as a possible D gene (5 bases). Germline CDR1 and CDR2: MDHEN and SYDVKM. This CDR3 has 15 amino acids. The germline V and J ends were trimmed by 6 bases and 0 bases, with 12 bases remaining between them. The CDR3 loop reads CASRFPGLSNQPQHF. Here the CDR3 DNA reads TGTGCCAGCAGGTTTCCAGGGCTTAGCAATCAGCCCCAGCATTTT. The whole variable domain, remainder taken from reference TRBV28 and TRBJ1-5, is DVKVTQSSRYLVKRTGEKVFLECVQDMDHENMFWYRQDPGLGLRLIYFSYDVKMKEKGDIPEGYSVSREKKERFSLILESASTNQTSMYLCASRFPGLSNQPQHFGDGTRLSIL.

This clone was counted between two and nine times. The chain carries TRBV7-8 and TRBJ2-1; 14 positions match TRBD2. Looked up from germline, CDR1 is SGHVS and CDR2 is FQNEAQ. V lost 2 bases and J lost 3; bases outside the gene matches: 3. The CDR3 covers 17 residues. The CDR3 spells CASSLRLAGGNYNEQFF. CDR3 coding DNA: TGTGCCAGCAGCTTACGACTAGCGGGAGGGAACTACAATGAGCAGTTCTTC.

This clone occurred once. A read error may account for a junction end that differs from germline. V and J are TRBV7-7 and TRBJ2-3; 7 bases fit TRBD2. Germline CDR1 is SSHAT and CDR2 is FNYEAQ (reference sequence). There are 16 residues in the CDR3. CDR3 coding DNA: TGTGCTAGCAGCTTAGGGCCTAGCGGATCCACAGATACGCAGTATTTT. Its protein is CASSLGPSGSTDTQYF.

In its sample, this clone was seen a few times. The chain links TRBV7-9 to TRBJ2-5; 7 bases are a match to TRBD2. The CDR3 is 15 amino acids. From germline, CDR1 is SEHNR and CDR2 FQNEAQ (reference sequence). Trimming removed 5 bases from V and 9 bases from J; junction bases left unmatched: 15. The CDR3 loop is CASSLPGLQDSAQYF. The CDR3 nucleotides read TGTGCCAGCAGCCTGCCGGGACTACAGGACTCGGCCCAGTACTTC.

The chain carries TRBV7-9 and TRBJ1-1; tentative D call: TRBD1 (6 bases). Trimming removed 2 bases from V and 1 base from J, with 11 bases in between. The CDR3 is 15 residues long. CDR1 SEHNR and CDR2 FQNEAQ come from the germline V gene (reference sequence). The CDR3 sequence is CASSLTGLRNTEAFF. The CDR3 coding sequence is TGTGCCAGCAGCTTAACAGGGTTGAGGAACACTGAAGCTTTCTTT.

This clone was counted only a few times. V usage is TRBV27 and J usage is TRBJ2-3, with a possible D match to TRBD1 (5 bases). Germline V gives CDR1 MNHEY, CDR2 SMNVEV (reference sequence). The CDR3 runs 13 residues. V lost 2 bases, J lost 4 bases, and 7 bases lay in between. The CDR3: CASSLVRADTQYF. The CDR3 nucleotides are TGTGCCAGCAGTTTAGTCAGGGCAGATACGCAGTATTTT.